One sample yielded the 11 T cell receptor beta chains listed below, sequenced in a study of OX40 agonist ivuxolimab in advanced cancers. TCRdb keeps only in-frame clones here, not all; method: immunoSEQ multiplex PCR. This table has just over 90,000 clones, 94% appearing once. Sample: CD4+ or CD8+ T cells sorted from blood, taken in a trial of the OX40 agonist ivuxolimab. These receptor sequences come from an adult with an advanced solid tumor such as melanoma, head and neck, liver or kidney cancer.

V usage is TRBV4-1 and J usage is TRBJ1-1; D not resolved. Germline assignment: CDR1 MGHRA and CDR2 YSYEKL. Trimming stripped 0 bases from V and 8 bases from J, with 10 bases between. CDR3 length: 13 residues. In DNA, the CDR3 is TGCGCCAGCAGCCAAGAACGTACATCCGAAGCTTTCTTT. This codes for CASSQERTSEAFF.

About this clone: One end of the junction fails to match germline, which may point to a read error. The CDR3 loop is CSAKADLPHF. The CDR3 bases are TGCAGTGCTAAGGCAGATTTGCCCCACTTC. The genes are TRBV20-1 and TRBJ1-2; no firm D call. The CDR3 totals 10 residues. Per germline, CDR1 DFQATT and CDR2 SNEGSKA (reference sequence).

V is TRBV4-2 and J is TRBJ2-5; 8 bases agree with TRBD2. From germline, CDR1 is LGHNA and CDR2 YNFKEQ. V lost 3 bases to trimming and J lost 5 bases; unmatched junction nucleotides: 8. This CDR3 is built from 15 residues. CDR3 sequence reads: CASSQRLARGETQYF. CDR3 in DNA: TGTGCCAGCAGCCAGAGACTAGCGAGAGGGGAGACCCAGTACTTC.

This clone was recorded only once. The V and J genes are TRBV5-6 and TRBJ1-1; no definite D call. CDR3 size: 11 residues. V shed 0 bases and J shed 7 bases, with 4 bases lying between them. The germline gives CDR1 SGHDT, CDR2 YYEEEE. The CDR3 nucleotides read TGTGCCAGCAGCTTGGGAGTTGAAGCTTTCTTT. As protein: CASSLGVEAFF.

This chain joins TRBV29-1 and TRBJ2-7, with no clear D. Per germline, CDR1 SQVTM and CDR2 ANQGSEA. V dropped 4 bases and J dropped 0 bases, with 7 bases sitting between them. The CDR3 consists of 12 residues. CDR3 loop: CSVVSGSYEQYF. In DNA, the CDR3 is TGCAGCGTTGTGTCCGGCTCCTACGAGCAGTACTTC.

V gene TRBV4-2 combines with J gene TRBJ2-5; D may be TRBD2 (5 bases). The end of the DNA fits TRBJ2-7 better, so the J call may be wrong. Per the germline V gene, CDR1 is LGHNA and CDR2 is YNFKEQ. This CDR3 has 15 amino acids. Written as DNA, the CDR3 is TGTGCCAGCAGCCAAAACGCTGGGAGTGGCTACGAGCAGTACTTC. Its protein is CASSQNAGSGYEQYF.

The CDR3 reads CASSHRDGSNQPQHF. The CDR3 DNA sequence: TGCGCCAGCAGCCACCGGGACGGGAGCAATCAGCCCCAGCATTTT. The chain couples TRBV4-1 to TRBJ1-5; D perhaps matches TRBD1 (5 bases). V lost 3 bases, J lost 1 base, and 10 bases lay in between. The CDR3 has 15 amino acids. Germline CDR1 reads MGHRA; CDR2 reads YSYEKL.

The chain combines TRBV5-4 with TRBJ2-3; D not resolved. Germline lookup yields CDR1 SGHNT and CDR2 YYREEE (reference sequence). The CDR3 spans 12 residues. The V end lost 4 bases, the J end lost 3 bases, and 6 bases lay between the germline ends. CDR3 nucleotides: TGTGCCAGCAGCGATCAGACAGATACGCAGTATTTT. Translation: CASSDQTDTQYF.

This chain connects TRBV27 to TRBJ2-7; D perhaps matches TRBD1 (5 bases). The V end lost 4 bases, the J end lost 7 bases, and 17 bases lay between the germline ends. The CDR3 runs 14 residues. The germline V gene has CDR1 MNHEY and CDR2 SMNVEV (reference sequence). CDR3 in amino acids: CASSSQGRLSEQYF. DNA for the CDR3: TGTGCCAGCAGTTCCCAGGGTAGATTGAGTGAGCAGTACTTC.

The chain has TRBV9 and TRBJ1-2; possibly TRBD1 for D (5 bases). CDR1 is SGDLS, CDR2 YYNGEE, per germline. The CDR3 runs 18 residues. Trimming took off 0 bases at V and 2 bases at J, with 20 bases between the two ends. The CDR3 sequence: CASSVAGFPGDNNYGYTF. CDR3 sequence (DNA): TGTGCCAGCAGCGTAGCTGGGTTCCCGGGGGATAACAACTATGGCTACACCTTC.

V and J are TRBV19 and TRBJ1-1; D gene ambiguous. CDR3 length: 11 amino acids. Trimming stripped 4 bases from V and 5 bases from J, with 5 bases between. From germline, CDR1 is LNHDA and CDR2 SQIVND (reference sequence). The CDR3 loop reads CASSRGTEAFF. The DNA for the CDR3 is TGTGCCAGTAGTAGGGGAACTGAAGCTTTCTTT.